The present TCR beta chain was sequenced within a study of long-term antiretroviral therapy in people with HIV. The run of the v3.0 immunoSEQ assay was at survey level. TCRdb's table, derived via immunoSEQ multiplex PCR, lists solely in-frame clones and lacks some. The data show 25,000 to 30,000 clones, 75% to 90% seen once. Of note for this clone: Its cognate antigen is unknown.

Study-wide results and caveats: ART adherence, viral resistance and therapy changes were not recorded.

The CDR3 has 16 residues. Trimming cost V 0 bases and J 4 bases; bases outside gene matches: 7. Germline V CDR1 and CDR2: SGDLS, YYNGEE. This sample comprised unsorted PBMCs, obtained 2.9 years after starting antiretroviral therapy. The V call is TRBV9, the J call TRBJ1-3; 7 nucleotides agree with TRBD1. The origin of this receptor is a man aged 50-59 years with HIV. This CDR3 is CASSVADRFGGNTIYF. For the CDR3, the DNA is TGTGCCAGCAGCGTAGCGGACAGGTTCGGGGGAAACACCATATATTTT.